The entry that follows covers one T cell receptor (beta chain) sequence. UMIs that had a 6-nucleotide sample barcode were put in using template switching. After re-calling the 5' RACE reads, TCRdb lists one entry per CDR3 protein, DNA absent. In all, the sample yields about 160,000 distinct CDR3 sequences. The data were taken from a study of monozygotic twins with inflammatory bowel disease. Sequencing was done on a sample of blood. The source is a human donor with ulcerative colitis or Crohn's disease, or a healthy co-twin of an affected twin (not recorded which).

The CDR3 protein is CASSIAGARNEQYF. V usage is TRBV19 and J usage is TRBJ2-7; TCRdb lists TRBD1, though no DNA is available to test this call. Germline V gene lookup returns CDR1 LNHDA and CDR2 SQIVND (reference sequence). The length of the CDR3 is 14 residues.